These T cell receptor beta chains were read from a single sample in a study of cytomegalovirus exposure and HLA in healthy donors. The table came from immunoSEQ multiplex PCR; TCRdb's copy has only in-frame clones and leaves some out. Listed are some 34,000 clones; 3.5% to 5% falls within the top ten. Material: PBMCs. These receptors were collected from a woman aged 40 to 55 in good health and CMV-seropositive. Each CDR3 is given with its conserved first and last residue. Each record gives: V gene, D gene, J gene, CDR3 protein, CDR3 DNA. The D gene is left open where the match is weak.

v_gene: TRBV9
d_gene: NA
j_gene: TRBJ1-1
CDR3aa: CASSRGRQNTEAFF
CDR3nt: TGTGCCAGCAGCCGAGGAAGGCAGAACACTGAAGCTTTCTTT

v_gene: TRBV19
d_gene: TRBD1
j_gene: TRBJ1-2
CDR3aa: CASSIERTGWGDGYTF
CDR3nt: TGTGCCAGTAGTATAGAACGGACAGGGTGGGGTGACGGCTACACCTTC

v_gene: TRBV19
d_gene: NA
j_gene: TRBJ1-2
CDR3aa: CASSIGVGRASGYTF
CDR3nt: TGTGCCAGTAGTATAGGAGTAGGGCGGGCATCCGGCTACACCTTC

v_gene: TRBV7-8
d_gene: TRBD2
j_gene: TRBJ2-7
CDR3aa: CASSHGSGLAGGYEQYF
CDR3nt: TGTGCCAGCAGCCACGGATCGGGACTAGCGGGAGGCTACGAGCAGTACTTC

v_gene: TRBV19
d_gene: TRBD2
j_gene: TRBJ2-5
CDR3aa: CASSIDLAGGYQETQYF
CDR3nt: TGTGCCAGTAGTATAGATCTAGCGGGAGGGTACCAAGAGACCCAGTACTTC

v_gene: TRBV27
d_gene: NA
j_gene: TRBJ2-7
CDR3aa: CASRHRGGYEQYF
CDR3nt: TGTGCCAGCAGACACAGGGGGGGCTACGAGCAGTACTTC

v_gene: TRBV6-1
d_gene: NA
j_gene: TRBJ1-1
CDR3aa: CASSELGGEAFF
CDR3nt: TGTGCCAGCAGTGAACTCGGAGGTGAAGCTTTCTTT

v_gene: TRBV9
d_gene: TRBD2
j_gene: TRBJ2-2
CDR3aa: CASSVGVAGDPSGGELFF
CDR3nt: TGTGCCAGCAGCGTAGGGGTGGCGGGAGATCCCTCTGGGGGGGAGCTGTTTTTT

v_gene: TRBV30
d_gene: NA
j_gene: TRBJ2-2
CDR3aa: CAWSVGLPRTGELFF
CDR3nt: TGTGCCTGGAGTGTAGGACTCCCTCGGACCGGGGAGCTGTTTTTT

v_gene: TRBV7-2
d_gene: NA
j_gene: TRBJ1-2
CDR3aa: CASSVGGGGFFDYGYTF
CDR3nt: TGTGCCAGCAGCGTAGGGGGGGGCGGGTTTTTCGACTATGGCTACACCTTC

v_gene: TRBV28
d_gene: TRBD2
j_gene: TRBJ2-7
CDR3aa: CASSSAETSGSYEQYF
CDR3nt: TGTGCCAGCAGTTCTGCGGAGACTAGCGGCTCCTACGAGCAGTACTTC

v_gene: TRBV19
d_gene: TRBD2
j_gene: TRBJ2-7
CDR3aa: CASGPASGSFYEQYF
CDR3nt: TGTGCCAGTGGGCCCGCTAGCGGGAGTTTCTACGAGCAGTACTTC

v_gene: TRBV18
d_gene: NA
j_gene: TRBJ1-1
CDR3aa: CASSPRPDYITEAFF
CDR3nt: TGTGCCAGCTCACCCCGACCGGACTATATCACTGAAGCTTTCTTT

v_gene: TRBV7-9
d_gene: NA
j_gene: TRBJ2-7
CDR3aa: CASSPRTGQPVQYF
CDR3nt: TGTGCCAGCAGCCCCCGGACGGGACAACCGGTGCAGTACTTC

v_gene: TRBV6-4
d_gene: NA
j_gene: TRBJ1-5
CDR3aa: CASSDPLRLGGRRSNQPQHF
CDR3nt: TGTGCCAGCAGTGACCCCCTCAGGTTGGGGGGGCGAAGGAGCAATCAGCCCCAGCATTTT

v_gene: TRBV19
d_gene: NA
j_gene: TRBJ1-1
CDR3aa: CASSTRLTEAFF
CDR3nt: TGTGCCAGTAGTACAAGACTGACTGAAGCTTTCTTT

v_gene: TRBV4-3
d_gene: NA
j_gene: TRBJ2-7
CDR3aa: CASSQTTGTLEQYF
CDR3nt: TGCGCCAGCAGCCAAACGACCGGGACTCTAGAGCAGTACTTC

v_gene: TRBV4-1
d_gene: TRBD2
j_gene: TRBJ2-7
CDR3aa: CASSLGTTLTQYEQYF
CDR3nt: TGCGCCAGCAGCCTCGGGACTACCCTTACCCAGTACGAGCAGTACTTC

v_gene: TRBV29-1
d_gene: NA
j_gene: TRBJ2-3
CDR3aa: CSVVQDMSTDTQYF
CDR3nt: TGCAGCGTAGTACAGGATATGAGCACAGATACGCAGTATTTT

v_gene: TRBV10-3
d_gene: NA
j_gene: TRBJ1-5
CDR3aa: CAISESRRENQPQHF
CDR3nt: TGTGCCATCAGTGAGTCGAGGAGGGAGAATCAGCCCCAGCATTTT

v_gene: TRBV27
d_gene: TRBD1
j_gene: TRBJ2-5
CDR3aa: CASSTGTAYQETQYF
CDR3nt: TGTGCCAGCAGCACCGGGACAGCGTACCAAGAGACCCAGTACTTC

v_gene: TRBV18
d_gene: TRBD2
j_gene: TRBJ2-7
CDR3aa: CASSPAVLRRGNYEQYF
CDR3nt: TGTGCCAGCTCACCTGCGGTGTTGAGGCGGGGGAATTACGAGCAGTACTTC

v_gene: TRBV19
d_gene: TRBD2
j_gene: TRBJ2-5
CDR3aa: CASSVTSGSGETQYF
CDR3nt: TGTGCCAGTAGTGTGACTAGCGGGAGTGGAGAGACCCAGTACTTC

v_gene: TRBV4-2
d_gene: NA
j_gene: TRBJ2-3
CDR3aa: CASSQEPTPTLLADKQYF
CDR3nt: TGTGCCAGCAGCCAAGAACCGACTCCCACACTACTAGCAGATAAGCAGTATTTT

v_gene: TRBV10-2
d_gene: TRBD2
j_gene: TRBJ2-1
CDR3aa: CASTTLAGGGDEQFF
CDR3nt: TGCGCCAGCACTACACTAGCGGGAGGGGGGGATGAGCAGTTCTTC

v_gene: TRBV5-1
d_gene: NA
j_gene: TRBJ2-5
CDR3aa: CASSSQGADETQYF
CDR3nt: TGCGCCAGCAGCTCCCAGGGTGCTGATGAGACCCAGTACTTC

v_gene: TRBV5-6
d_gene: NA
j_gene: TRBJ2-7
CDR3aa: CASSLQVGEQYF
CDR3nt: TGTGCCAGCAGCCTACAGGTAGGCGAGCAGTACTTC

v_gene: TRBV6-4
d_gene: NA
j_gene: TRBJ2-1
CDR3aa: CASSAETGGGHNEQFF
CDR3nt: TGTGCCAGCAGTGCCGAAACAGGGGGGGGACACAATGAGCAGTTCTTC

v_gene: TRBV5-4
d_gene: NA
j_gene: TRBJ2-1
CDR3aa: CASSLRSSVYNEQFF
CDR3nt: TGTGCCAGCAGCTTGAGGTCTAGCGTTTACAATGAGCAGTTCTTC

v_gene: TRBV29-1
d_gene: TRBD2
j_gene: TRBJ2-3
CDR3aa: CSVGLAGGIADTQYF
CDR3nt: TGCAGCGTTGGCCTAGCGGGAGGGATTGCAGATACGCAGTATTTT

v_gene: TRBV29-1
d_gene: TRBD2
j_gene: TRBJ2-1
CDR3aa: CSVTSGTSGIGSDNEQFF
CDR3nt: TGCAGCGTTACCAGCGGGACTAGCGGGATTGGGTCCGACAATGAGCAGTTCTTC